This entry concerns a single T cell receptor (beta chain). Its antigen is not yet known. Qualities for individual bases were not recorded, and no much larger clone is one base off. This record belongs to a study of regulatory T cells in long-lasting Graves disease (dated by TCRdb to the early 2020s). Study-wide context: To count as having persistent Graves' disease, a patient had to have received antithyroid drug treatment for over 5 years with TSH receptor autoantibodies remaining persistently positive. This study used TCR sequencing and RNA sequencing of peripheral blood to compare persistent Graves' disease patients against newly diagnosed Graves' disease patients. The study took place in China and was registered as a clinical trial. A total of around 35 samples underwent TCR sequencing, from 13 patients with persistent Graves' disease and 20 patients with newly diagnosed Graves' disease. On average, persistent Graves' disease patients in the clinical cohort had been on antithyroid drugs for about 9.7 years. The study at large found these results: The authors acknowledged the small sample size as a limitation that may reduce accuracy. Persistent Graves' disease patients showed lower TCR Shannon entropy and fewer highly expanded clones than newly diagnosed patients, suggesting clonal expansion. The study examined only peripheral blood because the primary lesion, thyroid tissue, could not be accessed. Only the TCR beta chain was sequenced and analyzed. TRBV28, TRBJ1-2 and TRBJ2-5 were preferentially used in persistent disease, while TRBV20-1 and TRBJ2-1 were favored in newly diagnosed disease. More public clonotypes were shared among persistent patients (around 3,000) than among newly diagnosed patients (more than 900).

The method behind the library was multiplex PCR. For sequencing, an Illumina HiSeq 4000 was employed. iRepertoire HTBI primers and Arm-PCR amplification of CDR3 regions were used to construct TCR beta libraries. Gel purification was performed on PCR products prior to sequencing. Concerning the study's data processing: Across samples, some 62 TRBV and around 15 TRBJ segments were identified and used for gene usage analysis of CDR3 amino acid clonotypes. COPE and FqMerger were used to merge filtered high-quality paired reads into contigs. BLAST was used to align contigs to IMGT TRBV, TRBD and TRBJ reference genes, with CDR3 defined following IMGT. Any clonotype with a frequency above 0.1% was classified as a highly expanded clone. Repertoire diversity was measured by Shannon entropy, and V-J evenness by the Gini coefficient. A clonotype was considered public if more than one individual shared it. TCRdb reprocessing: public reads trimmed at Q25 with fastp, clones called with MiXCR, in-frame beta chains kept. Each record represents a unique CDR3 protein, reported with the most common genes and DNA among its rows. V and J calls and clone size were set by TCRdb, not the authors. For this sample the table gives hundreds of thousands of distinct CDR3 sequences, of which 30% were detected only once. The ten top clones hold roughly 41% of the sample.

The meaning of the sample's time point label: persistent/refractory GD, antithyroid drugs over 5 years with positive TRAb. For both TCR sequencing and RNA sequencing, RNA was extracted from PBMCs in TRIzol. The diagnosis of Graves' disease followed American Thyroid Association guidelines. Patients for the study were recruited at an endocrinology department in Xi'an, China. Each patient gave 7.5 to 10 milliliters of peripheral blood, collected in an EDTA anticoagulant tube. PBMCs were isolated by Ficoll Paque Plus density gradient separation without further T cell sorting. An Agilent 2100 Bioanalyzer and agarose gel were used to check RNA quality, while a NanoDrop 2000 measured RNA concentration. The germline V gene (reference sequence) provides CDR1 LGHDT and CDR2 YNNKEL. From the cysteine through the phenylalanine, the CDR3 covers 13 amino acids. The kept DNA is CDR3 alone, 39 bases in frame from the first base. V lost 2 bases and J lost 8 bases, and the count of bases not matched to a germline gene is 4.

The chain links TRBV3-1 with TRBJ2-5, with 8 bases aligning to TRBD1. The sequences come from peripheral blood mononuclear cells (PBMCs), collected when the disease was refractory, from a patient treated with antithyroid drugs. The source is a female donor with Graves disease. Here the CDR3 is given as CASSQPDRGTQYF. Here is the DNA: TGTGCCAGCAGCCAACCCGACAGGGGTACCCAGTACTTC.